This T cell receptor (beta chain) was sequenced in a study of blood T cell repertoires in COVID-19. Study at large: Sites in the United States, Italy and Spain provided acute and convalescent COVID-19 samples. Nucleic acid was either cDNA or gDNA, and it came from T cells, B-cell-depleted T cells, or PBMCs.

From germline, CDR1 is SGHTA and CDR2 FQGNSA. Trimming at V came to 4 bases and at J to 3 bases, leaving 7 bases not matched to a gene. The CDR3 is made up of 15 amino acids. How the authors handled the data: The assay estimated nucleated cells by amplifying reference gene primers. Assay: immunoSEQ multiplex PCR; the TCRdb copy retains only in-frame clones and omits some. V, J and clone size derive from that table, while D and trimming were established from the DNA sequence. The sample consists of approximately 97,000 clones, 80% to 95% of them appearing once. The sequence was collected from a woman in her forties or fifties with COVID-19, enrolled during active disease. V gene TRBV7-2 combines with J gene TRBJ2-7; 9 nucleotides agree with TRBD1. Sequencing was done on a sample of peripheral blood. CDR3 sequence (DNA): TGTGCCAGCAGCTCAAGGGACAGGGCCCACTACGAGCAGTACTTC. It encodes CASSSRDRAHYEQYF.